One sample yielded the 31 T cell receptor beta chains listed below, sequenced in a study of cytomegalovirus exposure and HLA in healthy donors. The PCR employed 60 Vbeta primers together with 13 Jbeta primers. The method was immunoSEQ multiplex PCR; TCRdb's version includes in-frame clones alone and lacks a portion of them. The sample yields some 140,000 clones, 70% to 80% seen once. Sequencing used PBMCs. The receptors originated from a woman aged 50 to 60 in good health and CMV-seropositive.

The chain carries TRBV4-1 and TRBJ2-5; TRBD2 aligns across 10 bases. J gave up 5 bases and V 4 bases, and 10 bases lay outside the gene matches. Per the germline V gene, CDR1 is MGHRA and CDR2 is YSYEKL. There are 16 residues in the CDR3. CDR3 sequence reads: CASSPQVAGGGETQYF. The CDR3 bases are TGCGCCAGCAGCCCCCAGGTAGCGGGGGGAGGGGAGACCCAGTACTTC.

In its sample, this clone was seen a few times. The chain joins TRBV30 to TRBJ2-6; D uncertain. V was trimmed by 4 bases and J by 3 bases, leaving 7 bases between them. This CDR3 has 13 residues. Germline CDR1 reads GTSNPN; CDR2 reads SVGIG (reference sequence). CDR3 sequence reads: CAWKLSGANVLTF. The DNA of the CDR3 is TGTGCCTGGAAACTAAGTGGGGCCAACGTCCTGACTTTC.

This chain joins TRBV6-5 and TRBJ1-6, with 7 bases lining up with TRBD1. This CDR3 contains 14 residues. J was trimmed by 5 bases and V by 6 bases; bases with no gene match: 4. Germline CDR1 and CDR2: MNHEY and SVGAGI. CDR3 protein: CASRRDSNNSPLHF. In DNA, the CDR3 is TGTGCCAGCAGAAGGGACAGCAATAATTCACCCCTCCACTTT.

The rearrangement links TRBV15 to TRBJ2-3, with D hard to call. CDR3 length: 14 amino acids. Trimming cost V 5 bases and J 2 bases, with 11 bases left between them. The germline V gene encodes CDR1 LNHNV and CDR2 YYDKDF (reference sequence). CDR3 in amino acids: CATSQRQFTDTQYF. Here the CDR3 DNA reads TGTGCCACCAGCCAGAGGCAGTTCACAGATACGCAGTATTTT.

This clone occurred once. This chain links TRBV15 with TRBJ2-3; 14 bases agree with TRBD2. Germline lookup yields CDR1 LNHNV and CDR2 YYDKDF (reference sequence). V was clipped by 5 bases and J by 6 bases; unmatched bases: 4. This CDR3 is built from 15 residues. CDR3: CATSGGLAGEDTQYF. CDR3 DNA sequence: TGTGCCACCAGCGGGGGACTAGCGGGGGAGGATACGCAGTATTTT.

This clone was counted once. V gene TRBV2 combines with J gene TRBJ2-5, with a tentative D call TRBD2 (5 bases). V was cut by 6 bases and J by 4 bases, with 12 bases left in between. The CDR3 spans 13 residues. Germline CDR1 SNHLY, CDR2 FYNNEI. DNA for the CDR3: TGTGCCAGCAGGACACTAGTGGCAGAGACCCAGTACTTC. It is translated as CASRTLVAETQYF.

This rearrangement joins TRBV28 to TRBJ1-2, with 7 bases identical to TRBD1. The CDR3 is 15 amino acids. V lost 3 bases to trimming and J lost 7 bases; unmatched junction nucleotides: 11. Germline values: CDR1 MDHEN, CDR2 SYDVKM. The CDR3 DNA reads as TGTGCCAGCAGTTTCAGGGGGAGTGGTAAGACTGGCTACACCTTC. This encodes CASSFRGSGKTGYTF.

The J gene is TRBJ1-5, the V gene TRBV18; tentatively, D is TRBD1 (6 bases). Per the germline V gene, CDR1 is KGHSH and CDR2 is LQKENI. The CDR3 spans 14 residues. V was shortened by 6 bases and J by 1 base, with 10 bases between the two germline ends. The CDR3: CASSPDSSNQPQHF. For the CDR3, the DNA is TGTGCCAGCTCCCCGGACAGCAGCAATCAGCCCCAGCATTTT.

This chain uses TRBV4-1 with TRBJ2-2; no reliable D call. V was clipped by 4 bases and J by 6 bases, with 9 bases between them. Germline CDR1 is MGHRA and CDR2 is YSYEKL. This CDR3 has 13 amino acids. DNA for the CDR3: TGCGCCAGCAGCCCCCACAGTCCCGGGGAGCTGTTTTTT. Protein: CASSPHSPGELFF.

J is TRBJ2-6 and V is TRBV5-8; D might be TRBD1 (6 bases). The CDR3 sequence is 17 residues long. V lost 1 base and J 2 bases, leaving 13 bases between the germline ends. Germline CDR1 is SGHTS and CDR2 is YDEGEE. In nucleotides, the CDR3 is TGTGCCAGCAGCTTGTTCACAGGGAGTACTGGGGCCAACGTCCTGACTTTC. This codes for CASSLFTGSTGANVLTF.

This chain joins TRBV7-8 and TRBJ1-5; 9 nucleotides match TRBD1. Germline trimming cut 4 bases from V and 6 bases from J; bases unmatched to any gene: 10. Looked up from germline, CDR1 is SGHVS and CDR2 is FQNEAQ. The CDR3 is 16 amino acids. In DNA, the CDR3 is TGTGCCAGCAGCTCAACCGGGACAGGGCTGAGTCAGCCCCAGCATTTT. Translating gives CASSSTGTGLSQPQHF.

This chain links TRBV13 with TRBJ1-1; maybe TRBD1 (5 bases). Trimming left V 5 bases short and J 3 bases short, with 16 bases between. This CDR3 region has 15 residues. CDR1 and CDR2 from the germline V gene are PRHDT and FYEKMQ (reference sequence). The CDR3 coding sequence is TGTGCCAGCAGCCTTGGCCCGGGGGTGTACACTGAAGCTTTCTTT. Translated: CASSLGPGVYTEAFF.

This chain uses TRBV5-4 with TRBJ1-6; 7 bases line up with TRBD1. V was pared by 0 bases and J by 10 bases, with 1 base of the junction left unmatched. The length of the CDR3 is 13 residues. In germline, CDR1 is SGHNT, CDR2 YYREEE (reference sequence). The CDR3 DNA follows: TGTGCCAGCAGCTTGGACAGGGGCTCACCCCTCCACTTT. The encoded protein is CASSLDRGSPLHF.

The table lists this clone with a few counts. The V gene is TRBV2, the J gene TRBJ2-2; 7 nucleotides match TRBD1. V trimming: 6 bases; J trimming: 6 bases; junction bases outside the gene matches: 10. This CDR3 region has 15 residues. The germline V gene has CDR1 SNHLY and CDR2 FYNNEI. The CDR3: CASRIVRGFAGELFF. In DNA, the CDR3 is TGTGCCAGCAGAATAGTCAGGGGGTTCGCCGGGGAGCTGTTTTTT.

A word on this clone: One end of the junction does not line up with germline, which may come from a read error. J is TRBJ1-6 and V is TRBV7-7; weak D call: TRBD1 (5 bases). The CDR3 runs 15 residues. Germline assignment: CDR1 SSHAT and CDR2 FNYEAQ (reference sequence). The CDR3 DNA reads as TGTGCTAGCAGCTTAGAACCAGGGAATAATTCACCCCTCCACTTT. Its protein is CASSLEPGNNSPLHF.

The chain recombines TRBV7-2 with TRBJ1-3; perhaps TRBD1 as D (5 bases). Trimming cost V 8 bases and J 2 bases, with 7 bases left between them. From germline, CDR1 is SGHTA and CDR2 FQGNSA. The CDR3 totals 12 residues. In DNA form, the CDR3 reads TGTGCCAGCGGGGCAGCTGGAAACACCATATATTTT. Amino acid sequence: CASGAAGNTIYF.

The chain combines TRBV30 with TRBJ2-2, with a weak D call TRBD2 (5 bases). Trimming pared 4 bases from V and 0 bases from J, leaving 9 bases between. The CDR3 is made up of 14 amino acids. Germline loops: CDR1 GTSNPN, CDR2 SVGIG (reference sequence). The CDR3 DNA reads TGTGCCTGGAACCCGGGGACGAACACCGGGGAGCTGTTTTTT. Its translation: CAWNPGTNTGELFF.

Here the CDR3 reads CASSWGGTEAFF. CDR3 DNA sequence: TGTGCCAGCTCCTGGGGAGGCACTGAAGCTTTCTTT. The V call is TRBV5-8, the J call TRBJ1-1; no definite D call. Germline CDR1 reads SGHTS; CDR2 reads YDEGEE. V dropped 7 bases and J dropped 4 bases, with 11 bases sitting between them. The CDR3 runs to 12 residues.

The chain couples TRBV5-1 to TRBJ2-2; TRBD1 agrees at 8 bases. Unmatched junction bases numbered 3, after V lost 0 bases and J lost 5 bases. This CDR3 is built from 15 residues. Per the germline V gene, CDR1 is SGHRS and CDR2 is YFSETQ. DNA for the CDR3: TGCGCCAGCAGCTTGGCGGACAGGGAGACCGGGGAGCTGTTTTTT. Its translation: CASSLADRETGELFF.

CDR3 coding DNA: TGTGCCAGCAGCTGGACAGGGGACGCTCAGCCCCAGCATTTT. It encodes CASSWTGDAQPQHF. The V call is TRBV5-6, the J call TRBJ1-5, with 9 bases identical to TRBD1. V lost 3 bases, J lost 6 bases, and 4 bases stayed unmatched. Germline CDR1 and CDR2: SGHDT and YYEEEE. This CDR3 has 14 residues.

The chain has TRBV29-1 and TRBJ2-5; 7 nucleotides line up with TRBD1. There are 12 residues in the CDR3. Germline V gene sequence: CDR1 SQVTM, CDR2 ANQGSEA. Trimming at V came to 7 bases and at J to 3 bases, leaving 5 bases not matched to a gene. CDR3 in amino acids: CSGQGDKETQYF. The CDR3 DNA reads TGCAGCGGGCAGGGGGATAAAGAGACCCAGTACTTC.

This clone has a handful of counts. The chain recombines TRBV6-4 with TRBJ2-3; TRBD2 is a possible D gene (6 bases). Germline CDR1 MRHNA, CDR2 SNTAGT. Trimming stripped 0 bases from V and 1 base from J, with 8 bases between. The CDR3 runs 15 residues. The CDR3, as DNA: TGTGCCAGCAGTGACTCGGGCGGGGGCACAGATACGCAGTATTTT. Its translation: CASSDSGGGTDTQYF.

This clone was seen more than once but under ten times. The V gene is TRBV19, the J gene TRBJ2-1; no definite D call. This CDR3 contains 13 residues. Per germline, CDR1 LNHDA and CDR2 SQIVND (reference sequence). The germline V and J ends were trimmed by 3 bases and 1 base, with 4 bases remaining between them. CDR3 loop: CASSIGSYNEQFF. Here the CDR3 DNA reads TGTGCCAGTAGTATCGGGTCCTACAATGAGCAGTTCTTC.

This rearrangement joins TRBV9 to TRBJ2-1; TRBD2 aligns across 9 bases. The CDR3 runs to 14 residues. The V gene end was trimmed by 0 bases and the J gene end by 7 bases; junction bases not matched to a gene: 2. CDR1 and CDR2 (germline): SGDLS, YYNGEE. CDR3 sequence (DNA): TGTGCCAGCAGCGTAGTAGGACTAGCGAATGAGCAGTTCTTC. Residues: CASSVVGLANEQFF.

CDR3 residues: CASSYSLGPRGYGYTF. CDR3 sequence (DNA): TGTGCCAGCAGTTACTCGTTGGGCCCTAGGGGCTATGGCTACACCTTC. The chain recombines TRBV6-6 with TRBJ1-2, with TRBD1 as a possible D gene (5 bases). The CDR3 totals 16 residues. Germline V gives CDR1 MNHNY, CDR2 SVGAGI (reference sequence). The ends were cut back, 0 bases at V and 4 bases at J, with 15 bases in the middle.

V is TRBV12-5 and J is TRBJ2-5, with D maybe TRBD2 (6 bases). CDR3 length: 14 amino acids. Germline V gene lookup returns CDR1 LGHNT and CDR2 FRNRAP. The ends were cut back, 5 bases at V and 3 bases at J, with 13 bases in the middle. As DNA, the CDR3 is TGTGCTAGTGGTAGCGGGTATAGTGAAGAGACCCAGTACTTC. This gives the protein CASGSGYSEETQYF.

The chain is built from TRBV5-1 and TRBJ2-3, with 8 nucleotides matching TRBD2. V dropped 3 bases and J dropped 6; count of bases not matched to a gene: 9. Germline CDR1 is SGHRS and CDR2 is YFSETQ. The CDR3 covers 15 residues. CDR3 nucleotide sequence: TGCGCCAGCAGCTCGAGGTCGGGGGGGGCGGATACGCAGTATTTT. The encoded protein is CASSSRSGGADTQYF.

The table lists this clone with a count of one. V gene TRBV6-4 combines with J gene TRBJ2-2; D is unclear. This CDR3 comprises 13 residues. Germline CDR1 MRHNA, CDR2 SNTAGT. V was shortened by 4 bases and J by 6 bases, with 9 bases between the two germline ends. The CDR3 loop reads CASSALSAGELFF. The CDR3 DNA is TGTGCCAGCAGTGCACTCTCCGCCGGGGAGCTGTTTTTT.

In nucleotides, the CDR3 is TGCGCCAGCAGCCAACTACAGGGGGTGAACACTGAAGCTTTCTTT. This sequence encodes CASSQLQGVNTEAFF. The V call is TRBV4-1, the J call TRBJ1-1; 8 bases map to TRBD1. V lost 2 bases and J lost 0; bases outside the gene matches: 2. This CDR3 spans 15 amino acids. Germline V gene lookup returns CDR1 MGHRA and CDR2 YSYEKL.

The chain combines TRBV30 with TRBJ2-3; 16 bases align to TRBD2. Germline assignment: CDR1 GTSNPN and CDR2 SVGIG (reference sequence). The CDR3 consists of 15 residues. V gave up 8 bases and J gave up 6 bases; unmatched junction bases: 8. The CDR3, as DNA: TGTGCCAAAGGGACTAGCGGGGGGGGGAGGGATACGCAGTATTTT. This gives the protein CAKGTSGGGRDTQYF.

The J gene is TRBJ1-6, the V gene TRBV6-1, with 8 bases lining up with TRBD1. From germline, CDR1 is MNHNS and CDR2 SASEGT. The V and J ends lost 10 bases and 7 bases, in that order; junction bases with no gene match: 6. The CDR3 extends over 13 amino acids. The CDR3 region has the DNA TGTGCCACCTGGGACAGGAAGAATTCACCCCTCCACTTT. Translated: CATWDRKNSPLHF.